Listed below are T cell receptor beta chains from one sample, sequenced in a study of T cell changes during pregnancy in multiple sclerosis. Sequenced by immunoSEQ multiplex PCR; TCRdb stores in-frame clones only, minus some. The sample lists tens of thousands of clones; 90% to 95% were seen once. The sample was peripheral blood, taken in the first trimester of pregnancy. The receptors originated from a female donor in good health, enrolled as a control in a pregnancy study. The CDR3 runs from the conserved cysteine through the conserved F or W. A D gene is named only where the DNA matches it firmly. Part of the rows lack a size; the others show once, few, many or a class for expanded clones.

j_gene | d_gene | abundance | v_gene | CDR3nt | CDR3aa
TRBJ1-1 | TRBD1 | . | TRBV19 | TGTGCCAGTAGTTCGACAGGGGCGATGAACACTGAAGCTTTCTTT | CASSSTGAMNTEAFF
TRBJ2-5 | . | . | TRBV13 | TGTGCCAGCAGCTTAACTAGTCTAATCGAGACCCAGTACTTC | CASSLTSLIETQYF
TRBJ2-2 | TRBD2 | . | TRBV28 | TGTGCCAGCAGTTTGAGGGCGGGAGTCGCGGGGGAGCTGTTTTTT | CASSLRAGVAGELFF
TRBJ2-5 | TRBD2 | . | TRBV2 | TGTGCCACCCCGAGGGCTAGCGGGAGGGCGGAGGAGACCCAGTACTTC | CATPRASGRAEETQYF
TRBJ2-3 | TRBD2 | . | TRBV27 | TGTGCCAGCAGTTCACTAGCGGCCAGCACAGATACGCAGTATTTT | CASSSLAASTDTQYF
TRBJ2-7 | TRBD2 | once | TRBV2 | TGTGCCAGCAGTGTCCGCGGGAGTACCCACGAGCAGTACTTC | CASSVRGSTHEQYF
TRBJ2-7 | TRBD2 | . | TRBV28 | TGTGCCAGCAGACTGGCCCGGGGGGGGTGGAACGAGCAGTACTTC | CASRLARGGWNEQYF
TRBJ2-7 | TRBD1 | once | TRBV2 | TGTGCCAGCAGTTCACAGGGGGGCGACGAGCAGTACTTC | CASSSQGGDEQYF
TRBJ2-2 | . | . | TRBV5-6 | TGTGCCAGCAGCTTGACAGCGAACACCGGGGAGCTGTTTTTT | CASSLTANTGELFF
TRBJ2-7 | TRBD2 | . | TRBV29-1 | TGCAGCGTTGAAAGGGGGGTAGGGCTAGCGGGCCGAGGCGAGCAGTACTTC | CSVERGVGLAGRGEQYF
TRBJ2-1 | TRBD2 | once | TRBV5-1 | TGCGCCAGCAGCTCAGCGGGAGCGTACAATGAGCAGTTCTTC | CASSSAGAYNEQFF
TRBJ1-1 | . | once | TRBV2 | TGTGCCAGCAGTGCAGGGTTTTATAACACTGAAGCTTTCTTT | CASSAGFYNTEAFF
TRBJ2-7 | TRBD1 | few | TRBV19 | TGTGCCAGTAGTATATCGGGGACAGGGATCCACGAGCAGTACTTC | CASSISGTGIHEQYF
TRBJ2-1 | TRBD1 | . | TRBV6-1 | TGTGCCAGCAGGACAGGGATGGAGCAGTTCTTC | CASRTGMEQFF
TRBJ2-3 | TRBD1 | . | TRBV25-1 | TGTGCCAGCAGTGAACGGGACAGGGTCGCGGGAGATACGCAGTATTTT | CASSERDRVAGDTQYF
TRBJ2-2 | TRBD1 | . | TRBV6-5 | TGTGCCAGCACCGGGACAGGGGTCACCGGGGAGCTGTTTTTT | CASTGTGVTGELFF
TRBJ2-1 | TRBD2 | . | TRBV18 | TGTGCCAGCTCACCAGGGACACTAGCGGGAGGCAATGAGCAGTTCTTC | CASSPGTLAGGNEQFF
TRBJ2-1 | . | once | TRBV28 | TGTGCCAGCAGTTTCCTTGGGGAGTCCTACTACAATGAGCAGTTCTTC | CASSFLGESYYNEQFF
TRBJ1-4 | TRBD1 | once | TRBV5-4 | TGTGCCAGCAGCTTGTTGTCAACCCAACAGGGGAGGAATGAAAAACTGTTTTTT | CASSLLSTQQGRNEKLFF
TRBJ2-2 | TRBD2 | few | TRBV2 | TGTGCCAGCAGTTCAAGCGGGAGGGACACCGGGGAGCTGTTTTTT | CASSSSGRDTGELFF
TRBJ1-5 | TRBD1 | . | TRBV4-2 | TGTGCCAGCAGCCGGGGGACAGGGGCGGGAAATCAGCCCCAGCATTTT | CASSRGTGAGNQPQHF
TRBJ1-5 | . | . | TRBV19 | TGTGCCAGTAGTATGAAAGGAGGGATAAGCAATCAGCCCCAGCATTTT | CASSMKGGISNQPQHF
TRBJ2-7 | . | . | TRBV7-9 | TGTGCCAGCGGGACTGGGGGGATGGAGCAGTACTTC | CASGTGGMEQYF
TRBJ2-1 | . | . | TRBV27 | TGTGCCAGCAGCCTAAACGACTACAATGAGCAGTTCTTC | CASSLNDYNEQFF
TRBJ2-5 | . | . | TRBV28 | TGTGCCAGCAGCCAGTTGGTTCGGACCCAGTACTTC | CASSQLVRTQYF
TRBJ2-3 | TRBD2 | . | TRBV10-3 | TGTGCCATCAGTGAGTCGAGGGTAGCGGGAGGTAAGGCTGGAGATACGCAGTATTTT | CAISESRVAGGKAGDTQYF
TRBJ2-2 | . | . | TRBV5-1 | TGCGCCAGCAGCTTGGTTCCGTACACCGGGGAGCTGTTTTTT | CASSLVPYTGELFF
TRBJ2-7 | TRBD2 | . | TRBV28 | TGTGCCAGCAGTTCGGGAGGGCCTAGGTACGAGCAGTACTTC | CASSSGGPRYEQYF
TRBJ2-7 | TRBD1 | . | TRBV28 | TGTGCCAGCAGTACACGGGACAGGGACGAGCAGTACTTC | CASSTRDRDEQYF
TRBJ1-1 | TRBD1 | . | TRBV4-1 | TGCGCCAGCAGCCGGGGGACAGCCCAGTTGAACACTGAAGCTTTCTTT | CASSRGTAQLNTEAFF
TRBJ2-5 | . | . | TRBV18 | TGTGCCAGCTCACCATCGGGCGGGATTACAGAGACCCAGTACTTC | CASSPSGGITETQYF
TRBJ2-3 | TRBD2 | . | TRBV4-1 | TGCGCCAGCAGCCTGCCACCGGGACTAGCGGGAGGTAGCACAGATACGCAGTATTTT | CASSLPPGLAGGSTDTQYF
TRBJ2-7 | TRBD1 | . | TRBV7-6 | TGTGCCAGCAGCTTAGAGGCGCCGGGGACAGCGTTTAGTGGCGAGCAGTACTTC | CASSLEAPGTAFSGEQYF
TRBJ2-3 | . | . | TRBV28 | TGTGCCAGCAGTTTACTGAGCTCAAACACAGATACGCAGTATTTT | CASSLLSSNTDTQYF
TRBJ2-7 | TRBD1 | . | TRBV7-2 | TGTGCCAGCAGCTTCTGGGGACAGGGGACTGACGAGCAGTACTTC | CASSFWGQGTDEQYF
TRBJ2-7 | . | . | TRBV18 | TGTGCCAGCTCACAGGAGACTAGCTCCTACGAGCAGTACTTC | CASSQETSSYEQYF
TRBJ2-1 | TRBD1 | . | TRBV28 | TGTGCCAGCAGTCGACAGGGGGAGTACAATGAGCAGTTCTTC | CASSRQGEYNEQFF
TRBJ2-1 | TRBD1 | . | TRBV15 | TGTGCCACCAGCAGCCCCTCAGGGGGCGAGCAGTTCTTC | CATSSPSGGEQFF
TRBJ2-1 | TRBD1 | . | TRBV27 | TGTGCCAGCAGTTTACCCCTCCGGGACAGGGGGTACAATGAGCAGTTCTTC | CASSLPLRDRGYNEQFF
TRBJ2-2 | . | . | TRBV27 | TGTGCCAGCATTATAGAAAACACCGGGGAGCTGTTTTTT | CASIIENTGELFF
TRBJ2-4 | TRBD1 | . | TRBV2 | TGTGCCAGCAGGGGGACAGTAGCCAAAAACATTCAGTACTTC | CASRGTVAKNIQYF
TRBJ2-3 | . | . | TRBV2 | TGTGCCAGCACCGGAGGGGCAGTGGCTGTGGATACGCAGTATTTT | CASTGGAVAVDTQYF
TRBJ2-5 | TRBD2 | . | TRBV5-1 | TGCGCCAGCAGCTTCAGCGGGAGTGGGGAGACCCAGTACTTC | CASSFSGSGETQYF
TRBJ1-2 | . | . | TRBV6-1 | TGTGCCAGCATCGCAGATAACTATGGCTACACCTTC | CASIADNYGYTF
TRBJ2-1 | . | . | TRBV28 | TGTGCCAGCAGTTTTTGGGCGGGTAAATCTGGCGATGAGCAGTTCTTC | CASSFWAGKSGDEQFF
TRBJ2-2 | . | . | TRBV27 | TGTGCCAGCAGTTGGGGACTGTACACCGGGGAGCTGTTTTTT | CASSWGLYTGELFF
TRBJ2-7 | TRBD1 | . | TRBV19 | TGTGCCAGTAGTCCCGGGACAGGCCTCTACGAGCAGTACTTC | CASSPGTGLYEQYF
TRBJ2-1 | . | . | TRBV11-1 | TGTGCCAGCAGCCTCCTAGGGGGGGGGAATGAGCAGTTCTTC | CASSLLGGGNEQFF